One and the same sample provided the 7 T cell receptor beta chains below, sequenced in a study of early T cells in non-severe SARS-CoV-2 infection. MiXCR, applied by TCRdb to the 5' RACE reads, yields one record per CDR3 protein. The profile shows roughly 69,000 distinct CDR3 sequences, around a tenth of them singletons. Sequencing was performed on whole blood. These receptors were taken from an adult who was a healthcare worker with PCR-confirmed SARS-CoV-2 infection or an uninfected control (not recorded which).

There are many counts of this clonotype. The V call is TRBV5-4, the J call TRBJ2-5; D might be TRBD1 (6 bases). Trimming took off 5 bases at V and 4 bases at J, with 15 bases between the two ends. The CDR3 totals 14 residues. Germline CDR1 reads SGHNT; CDR2 reads YYREEE (reference sequence). CDR3 DNA: TGTGCCAGCAGAACCGCAGGGGATACAGAGACCCAGTACTTC. As protein: CASRTAGDTETQYF.

Many counts were recorded for this clonotype. The rearrangement uses TRBV7-8 and TRBJ1-1; D gene uncertain. This CDR3 contains 14 residues. Germline V gene lookup returns CDR1 SGHVS and CDR2 FQNEAQ. Trimming removed 5 bases at V and 1 base at J, with 11 bases between. Written as DNA, the CDR3 is TGTGCCAGCAGCCCCGTACGGTCGAACACTGAAGCTTTCTTT. Its translation: CASSPVRSNTEAFF. Full variable domain (missing parts from reference TRBV7-8 and TRBJ1-1): GAGVSQSPRYKVAKRGQDVALRCDPISGHVSLFWYQQALGQGPEFLTYFQNEAQLDKSGLPSDRFFAERPEGSVSTLKIQRTQQEDSAVYLCASSPVRSNTEAFFGQGTRLTVV.

This clonotype was observed a handful of times. J is TRBJ2-3 and V is TRBV5-1; 7 positions agree with TRBD2. Looked up from germline, CDR1 is SGHRS and CDR2 is YFSETQ. The CDR3 contains 15 residues. The junction had 7 bases not matched to a gene; V was cut back by 5 bases and J by 1 base. Here the CDR3 DNA reads TGCGCCAGCAGTGCGGGGCTAGCGGGCACAGATACGCAGTATTTT. It specifies CASSAGLAGTDTQYF.

The CDR3 DNA reads TGCGCCAGCAGCCAAGATGTAGGGGGCCCCTCCTATGGCTACACCTTC. This encodes CASSQDVGGPSYGYTF. The rearrangement uses TRBV4-3 and TRBJ1-2; TRBD1 matches 7 bases. CDR3 length: 16 residues. Germline V gene sequence: CDR1 LGHNA, CDR2 YSLEER. Unmatched junction bases numbered 8, after V lost 0 bases and J lost 4 bases.

This clonotype was detected only a few times. The genes are TRBV7-8 and TRBJ2-1; 9 positions match TRBD2. V trimming: 1 base; J trimming: 7 bases; junction bases outside the gene matches: 5. Germline assignment: CDR1 SGHVS and CDR2 FQNEAQ. The CDR3 is 15 amino acids. CDR3 coding DNA: TGTGCCAGCAGCTTAGGTGCGGGGGGGCTAAATGAGCAGTTCTTC. Translating it yields CASSLGAGGLNEQFF.

In its sample, this clonotype was seen many times. The chain carries TRBV5-1 and TRBJ2-3, with D unclear. V lost 0 bases and J lost 3, with 11 bases in between. Looked up from germline, CDR1 is SGHRS and CDR2 is YFSETQ. CDR3 length equals 15 residues. The CDR3 loop reads CASSLDLSGTDTQYF. CDR3 sequence (DNA): TGCGCCAGCAGCTTGGATCTATCGGGTACAGATACGCAGTATTTT.

This clonotype was observed many times. The chain combines TRBV29-1 with TRBJ1-2; D possibly corresponds to TRBD1 (5 bases). Germline assignment: CDR1 SQVTM and CDR2 ANQGSEA. The CDR3 runs to 12 residues. The V end was cut by 7 bases, the J end by 2 bases, with 11 bases between. CDR3 region: CSGATGNYGYTF. CDR3 DNA sequence: TGCAGCGGAGCAACAGGAAACTATGGCTACACCTTC.